This TCR beta chain was profiled in a study of blood T cell repertoires in COVID-19. About the study: Some COVID-19 samples were acute and others convalescent; all came from the United States, Italy and Spain.

Assay: immunoSEQ multiplex PCR; the TCRdb copy retains only in-frame clones and omits some. The data show 330,000 or so clones, roughly 88% seen once. Sequencing input: PBMCs or T cells enriched from blood (not recorded which). The TCR sequence derives from a man younger than 45 who had recovered from COVID-19.

CDR3 nucleotide sequence: TGTGCCAGTGTTGACAGCCCAGGGCCAGACTCACCCCTCCACTTT. Protein: CASVDSPGPDSPLHF. V is TRBV19 and J is TRBJ1-6; tentative D call: TRBD1 (5 bases). Germline-derived CDR1 and CDR2 are LNHDA and SQIVND (reference sequence). The CDR3 sequence is 15 residues long. Trimming pared 8 bases from V and 10 bases from J, leaving 21 bases between.